The 7 T cell receptor beta chains reported below all come from one sample, sequenced in a study of blood T cells in healthy people across ages. Primers used in a second PCR of about 6 to 11 cycles were a sample-barcoded 5' primer and a J-beta primer mix. MiXCR was run by TCRdb on the 5' RACE reads, yielding one entry per CDR3 protein. The sample yields about 640,000 distinct CDR3 sequences, under 30% seen once. Sequencing input: blood. These receptors were obtained from a woman of 80 years or more in good health.

This clonotype was detected ten times or more. The V call is TRBV5-1, the J call TRBJ2-7; TRBD1 aligns across 10 bases. The J segment lost 6 bases and the V segment lost 4 bases, leaving 10 bases of the junction unmatched. CDR1 SGHRS and CDR2 YFSETQ come from the germline V gene. This CDR3 region has 15 residues. CDR3 in DNA: TGCGCCAGCAGCCCGAGGGGGACAGGGGAGGGCGAGCAGTACTTC. Its protein is CASSPRGTGEGEQYF.

The chain has TRBV5-1 and TRBJ1-2; 7 bases align to TRBD1. The junction had 10 bases not matched to a gene; V was cut back by 4 bases and J by 4 bases. The CDR3 totals 15 residues. CDR1 SGHRS and CDR2 YFSETQ come from the germline V gene. CDR3 residues: CASSEAGGRGYGYTF. Here the CDR3 DNA reads TGCGCCAGCAGCGAGGCAGGGGGTCGGGGCTATGGCTACACCTTC.

This clonotype has a count of ten or more. This chain connects TRBV5-1 to TRBJ2-5; D is ambiguous. Germline values: CDR1 SGHRS, CDR2 YFSETQ. V was pared by 0 bases and J by 0 bases, with 6 bases between. The CDR3 sequence is 14 residues long. The CDR3 loop is CASSLEGNQETQYF. The CDR3 DNA is TGCGCCAGCAGCTTGGAAGGGAACCAAGAGACCCAGTACTTC.

This clonotype occurred many times. CDR3 loop: CASSSLKAGSSSYNEQFF. CDR3 coding DNA: TGTGCCAGCAGCTCCCTGAAGGCGGGGTCCAGCTCCTACAATGAGCAGTTCTTC. This chain connects TRBV7-9 to TRBJ2-1; TRBD2 is a possible D gene (6 bases). Germline lookup yields CDR1 SEHNR and CDR2 FQNEAQ (reference sequence). The CDR3 spans 18 residues. The V end was cut by 4 bases, the J end by 0 bases, with 19 bases between. Full variable domain (rest looked up from reference TRBV7-9 and TRBJ2-1): DTGVSQNPRHKITKRGQNVTFRCDPISEHNRLYWYRQTLGQGPEFLTYFQNEAQLEKSRLLSDRFSAERPKGSFSTLEIQRTEQGDSAMYLCASSSLKAGSSSYNEQFFGPGTRLTVL.

In its sample, this clonotype was seen a few times. Written as DNA, the CDR3 is TGCGCCAGCAGCTTCGTAGGGACAGAGAACACTGAAGCTTTCTTT. Translating it yields CASSFVGTENTEAFF. The genes are TRBV5-1 and TRBJ1-1; 7 bases line up with TRBD1. This CDR3 is built from 15 residues. CDR1 is SGHRS and CDR2 is YFSETQ in the germline V gene. With V trimmed by 2 bases and J by 1 base, 5 bases remained unmatched.

This clonotype has ten or more counts. This sequence joins TRBV4-2 and TRBJ2-5; 9 bases agree with TRBD2. The CDR3 contains 15 residues. Germline V lookup: CDR1 LGHNA, CDR2 YNFKEQ. The ends lost 4 bases at V and 5 bases at J; junction bases unmatched: 8. The CDR3 sequence: CASSPLAGQGETQYF. The CDR3 nucleotides read TGTGCCAGCAGCCCTCTAGCGGGGCAGGGGGAGACCCAGTACTTC.

The sample holds many counts of this clonotype. A much more abundant neighbour one base away suggests this may be a read error. This chain links TRBV6-5 with TRBJ2-5; no clear D gene. The CDR3 totals 11 residues. Per germline, CDR1 MNHEY and CDR2 SVGAGI. The V and J ends lost 1 base and 11 bases respectively, with 8 bases between them. CDR3 sequence (DNA): TGTGCCAGCAGTTACTTTAGTGAGCAGTACTTC. Protein sequence: CASSYFSEQYF.